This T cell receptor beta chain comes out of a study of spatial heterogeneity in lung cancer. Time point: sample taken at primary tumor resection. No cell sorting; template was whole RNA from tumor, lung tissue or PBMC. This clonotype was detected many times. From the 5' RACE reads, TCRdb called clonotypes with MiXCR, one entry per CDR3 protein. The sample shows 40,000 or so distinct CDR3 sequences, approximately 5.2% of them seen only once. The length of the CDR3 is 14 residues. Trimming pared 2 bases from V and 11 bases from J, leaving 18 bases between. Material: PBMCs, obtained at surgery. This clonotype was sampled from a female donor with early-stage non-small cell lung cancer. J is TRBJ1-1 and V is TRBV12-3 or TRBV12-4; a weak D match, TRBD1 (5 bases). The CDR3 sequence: CASSLSGAPNPAFF. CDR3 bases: TGTGCCAGCAGTTTATCCGGGGCCCCCAACCCGGCTTTCTTT.